This TCR beta chain was obtained from a study of technical replicates of blood from several donors. The V gene's germline CDR1 is MNHEY and CDR2 SMNVEV (reference sequence). Trimming shortened V by 3 bases and J by 10 bases, and 13 bases separated the two germline ends. CDR3 size: 13 residues. TCRdb's copy holds only in-frame clones and misses some; the assay was immunoSEQ multiplex PCR. The table lists some 75,000 clones, 90% to 98% of them singletons. The TCR was taken from a human donor in good health. Sequencing used T cells isolated from PBMCs. The J gene is TRBJ2-1, the V gene TRBV27; TRBD2 might be the D (5 bases). In nucleotides, the CDR3 is TGTGCCAGCAGTTTTTCGAGGGAACGGGAGCAGTTCTTC. This encodes CASSFSREREQFF.